Listed below are T cell receptor beta chains from one sample, sequenced in a study of glioma-infiltrating T cells after dendritic cell vaccination. Assay used: immunoSEQ multiplex PCR; TCRdb lists only in-frame clones, some missing. Of about 92,000 clones in the sample, 80% to 90% were seen once. The source material was blood, sampled before dendritic cell vaccination. Receptors were obtained from a human donor with glioblastoma. CDR3s include the opening cysteine and the closing phenylalanine or tryptophan. Fields, in order: D gene, CDR3 length, clone size, J gene, V gene, CDR3 DNA, CDR3 protein. A D gene is named only where the DNA matches it firmly. For some rows the clone size is stated as once, few or many, or as a class when expanded; others skip it.

.	14	.	TRBJ1-2	TRBV27	TGTGCCAGCAGTCCCCTCCAGGGCAACTATGGCTACACCTTC	CASSPLQGNYGYTF
TRBD1	15	.	TRBJ1-5	TRBV6-1	TGTGCCAGCACCCAGACAGGGGGTGGCAATCAGCCCCAGCATTTT	CASTQTGGGNQPQHF
.	11	.	TRBJ1-2	TRBV30	TGTGCCTGGAGTAACCAGTATGGCTACACCTTC	CAWSNQYGYTF
.	18	.	TRBJ2-2	TRBV28	TGTGCCAGCAGACGGGAACTAGGACAGCCACCAAACACCGGGGAGCTGTTTTTT	CASRRELGQPPNTGELFF
.	14	.	TRBJ2-1	TRBV5-1	TGCGCCAGCAGCTTGTCTCAGGGGCTAAATGAGCAGTTCTTC	CASSLSQGLNEQFF
.	14	.	TRBJ1-5	TRBV28	TGTGCCAGCGGCGGGGGGCGGTCAATTCAGCCCCAGCATTTT	CASGGGRSIQPQHF
.	12	.	TRBJ2-7	TRBV5-4	TGTGCCAGCAGCTACCCGAGAGGCCGGCAGTACTTC	CASSYPRGRQYF
.	14	.	TRBJ1-4	TRBV18	TGTGCCAGCTCACCTCCAACAACTAATGAAAAACTGTTTTTT	CASSPPTTNEKLFF
.	13	once	TRBJ1-2	TRBV5-6	TGTGCCAGCACCGTCGGGGTTGGGGATGGCTACACCTTC	CASTVGVGDGYTF
TRBD1	16	.	TRBJ2-1	TRBV7-7	TGTGCCAGCAGCTTAGCGGGGGCCCGGGACAGGAATGAGCAGTTCTTC	CASSLAGARDRNEQFF
TRBD1	13	.	TRBJ1-6	TRBV6-1	TGTGCCAGCAGTGAGACAGGGCGTTCACCCCTCCACTTT	CASSETGRSPLHF
TRBD2	16	once	TRBJ2-7	TRBV7-2	TGTGCCAGCAGCTTATCTAGCGGGTCAAGCTCCTACGAGCAGTACTTC	CASSLSSGSSSYEQYF
.	12	.	TRBJ1-2	TRBV18	TGTGCCAGCTCACCCCGGGATGATGGCTACACCTTC	CASSPRDDGYTF
.	15	.	TRBJ2-3	TRBV15	TGTGCCACCAGCAGAGATGGGAGCGGAACAGATACGCAGTATTTT	CATSRDGSGTDTQYF
.	13	.	TRBJ2-5	TRBV27	TGTGCCAGCAGCCTCCTGGGGGGAGAGACCCAGTACTTC	CASSLLGGETQYF
.	14	few	TRBJ1-5	TRBV5-6	TGTGCCAGCAGCTACAGGGCCCCCAATCAGCCCCAGCATTTT	CASSYRAPNQPQHF
TRBD1	14	.	TRBJ2-2	TRBV7-3	TGTGCCAGCAGCGTACAGGGGGCAAACGGGGAGCTGTTTTTT	CASSVQGANGELFF
TRBD1	14	.	TRBJ2-7	TRBV28	TGTGCCAGCAGTTTTCCAGGGGGATCCTACGAGCAGTACTTC	CASSFPGGSYEQYF
TRBD1	16	.	TRBJ1-1	TRBV7-8	TGTGCCAGCAGCTTAGCGTCGACAGGGATGAACACTGAAGCTTTCTTT	CASSLASTGMNTEAFF
.	15	.	TRBJ2-4	TRBV9	TGTGCCAGCAGCGTAGGGGGCCAGGGGATGGACATTCAGTACTTC	CASSVGGQGMDIQYF
.	16	once	TRBJ2-1	TRBV9	TGTGCCAGCAGCCCTAGCACGGCTGACAACTACAATGAGCAGTTCTTC	CASSPSTADNYNEQFF
.	16	.	TRBJ2-1	TRBV13	TGTGCCAGCAGCTTAGAGCTAGGCCAGACCTACAATGAGCAGTTCTTC	CASSLELGQTYNEQFF
TRBD1	14	once	TRBJ1-5	TRBV6-5	TGTGCCAGCAGTATCGGGACAGTCAATCAGCCCCAGCATTTT	CASSIGTVNQPQHF
TRBD1	17	.	TRBJ2-7	TRBV2	TGTGCCAGCAGTGAAACGAGCCGATTCGACAGGGAAGGGGAGCAGTACTTC	CASSETSRFDREGEQYF
.	14	.	TRBJ2-7	TRBV7-2	TGTGCCAGCAGCTTGGCTTCAACGACCTACGAGCAGTACTTC	CASSLASTTYEQYF
.	13	.	TRBJ2-7	TRBV2	TGTGCCAGCAGTGAAGCCAGCGACCTGGGGCAGTACTTC	CASSEASDLGQYF
TRBD2	16	once	TRBJ2-1	TRBV5-1	TGCGCCAGCAGCTCGGGACTAGTAGTGCCCTACAATGAGCAGTTCTTC	CASSSGLVVPYNEQFF
.	14	.	TRBJ2-7	TRBV13	TGTGCCAGCAGTCCCCGAGCCCCCTCCTACGAGCAGTACTTC	CASSPRAPSYEQYF
TRBD1	15	.	TRBJ2-7	TRBV7-9	TGTGCCAGCAGCTTAGCGGCAGGGGGCCCGGGCGAGCAGTACTTC	CASSLAAGGPGEQYF
TRBD2	15	.	TRBJ2-7	TRBV29-1	TGCAGCGTTGACGGACTAGCGGGCTCTCAGACAGAGCAGTACTTC	CSVDGLAGSQTEQYF
.	12	.	TRBJ1-1	TRBV11-2	TGTGCCAGCAGCTTCCATGACACTGAAGCTTTCTTT	CASSFHDTEAFF
TRBD1	15	.	TRBJ1-1	TRBV7-2	TGTGCCAGCAGCTTATTCGGGGACAGGGGTGCTGAAGCTTTCTTT	CASSLFGDRGAEAFF
TRBD1	13	.	TRBJ2-7	TRBV7-3	TGTGCCAGCAGCTCCACAGGGGTCGGCGAGCAGTACTTC	CASSSTGVGEQYF
.	14	.	TRBJ1-2	TRBV14	TGTGCCAGCAGCCAACAACAGACCTCCTATGGCTACACCTTC	CASSQQQTSYGYTF
TRBD1	14	few	TRBJ1-4	TRBV28	TGTGCCAGCAGGTCCTCAGGGGGTGATGAAAAACTGTTTTTT	CASRSSGGDEKLFF
.	15	once	TRBJ1-1	TRBV13	TGTGCCAGCAGCTTAAGGTCCTATGAGGGCACTGAAGCTTTCTTT	CASSLRSYEGTEAFF
TRBD1	16	.	TRBJ1-1	TRBV9	TGTGCCAGCAGCCGACAGGGGGCGAAAAGAAACACTGAAGCTTTCTTT	CASSRQGAKRNTEAFF
TRBD1	16	.	TRBJ1-5	TRBV6-1	TGTGCCAGCAGTGAACCGACAGGGGTGGGAGTTCAGCCCCAGCATTTT	CASSEPTGVGVQPQHF
TRBD2	17	once	TRBJ2-1	TRBV19	TGTGCCAGTAGTATAGCGTCTAGCGGGAGTCGCGTAAATGAGCAGTTCTTC	CASSIASSGSRVNEQFF
TRBD1	16	.	TRBJ2-2	TRBV7-8	TGTGCCAGCAGCGGCGGACAGGGGGTTTACACCGGGGAGCTGTTTTTT	CASSGGQGVYTGELFF
.	15	once	TRBJ1-1	TRBV28	TGTGCCAGCAGATCGCCCACGGGGGGAGACGTTGAAGCTTTCTTT	CASRSPTGGDVEAFF